The rows below give T cell receptor beta chains drawn from one sample of a study of radiotherapy plus CTLA-4 blockade in lung cancer. Profiling relied on immunoSEQ multiplex PCR, and the TCRdb table lists in-frame clones only, not all of them. Here the sample spans around 44,000 clones, approximately 86% being singletons. Material: peripheral blood, obtained from a patient treated with radiotherapy plus ipilimumab. All receptors come from a human donor with non-small cell lung cancer that progressed on radiotherapy plus ipilimumab. Some clones in this sample may be carry-over from other donors' samples. Each CDR3 is given with its conserved first and last residue. A D gene is named only where the DNA matches it firmly. Only part of the rows carry a size: once, few, many, or a class if the clone is expanded.

size,D,V,J,CDR3,DNA
NA,TRBD1,TRBV5-1,TRBJ2-7,CASGSGTGVGEQYF,TGCGCCAGCGGGTCCGGGACAGGGGTTGGCGAGCAGTACTTC
NA,NA,TRBV4-1,TRBJ1-5,CASSQSLTDQPQHF,TGCGCCAGCAGCCAATCCCTAACCGATCAGCCCCAGCATTTT
NA,NA,TRBV18,TRBJ2-3,CASSPVGGVDTQYF,TGTGCCAGCTCACCCGTAGGAGGCGTAGATACGCAGTATTTT
NA,TRBD1,TRBV4-3,TRBJ2-7,CASSQDGTGKYEQYF,TGCGCCAGCAGCCAAGACGGGACAGGGAAGTACGAGCAGTACTTC
NA,NA,TRBV14,TRBJ2-7,CASSPWGGNEQYF,TGTGCCAGCAGCCCATGGGGAGGTAACGAGCAGTACTTC
few,TRBD2,TRBV19,TRBJ2-1,CASSIGGRAGNEQFF,TGTGCCAGTAGTATAGGAGGGAGGGCCGGGAATGAGCAGTTCTTC
NA,NA,TRBV29-1,TRBJ1-2,CSVEDPGPYGYTF,TGCAGCGTTGAAGATCCCGGTCCCTATGGCTACACCTTC
NA,TRBD2,TRBV25-1,TRBJ2-1,CASSEVRRTSGSYNEQFF,TGTGCCAGCAGTGAGGTCCGTCGGACTAGCGGGAGTTACAATGAGCAGTTCTTC
NA,TRBD2,TRBV7-9,TRBJ2-7,CASSPAGGWEQYF,TGTGCCAGCAGTCCCGCGGGGGGGTGGGAGCAGTACTTC
NA,TRBD2,TRBV7-7,TRBJ2-2,CASSHEAGGPHTGELFF,TGTGCCAGCAGCCACGAGGCGGGAGGGCCTCACACCGGGGAGCTGTTTTTT
NA,NA,TRBV6-1,TRBJ2-1,CASTLDSHNEQFF,TGTGCCAGCACCTTGGACAGTCACAATGAGCAGTTCTTC
NA,TRBD1,TRBV29-1,TRBJ2-5,CSVGHRDRGFLATQYF,TGCAGCGTTGGACACCGGGACAGGGGTTTCCTGGCGACCCAGTACTTC
NA,TRBD2,TRBV6-5,TRBJ2-7,CASSILAGPSYEQYF,TGTGCCAGCAGTATTCTAGCGGGCCCCTCCTACGAGCAGTACTTC
NA,TRBD2,TRBV29-1,TRBJ2-7,CSVVVGGVGEQYF,TGCAGCGTTGTAGTGGGGGGGGTTGGCGAGCAGTACTTC
NA,TRBD1,TRBV6-1,TRBJ2-7,CASSEMWGQGNEQYF,TGTGCCAGCAGTGAAATGTGGGGACAGGGAAACGAGCAGTACTTC
NA,NA,TRBV25-1,TRBJ2-7,CASRRLGIDEQYF,TGTGCCAGTCGGAGGCTGGGGATAGACGAGCAGTACTTC
NA,NA,TRBV30,TRBJ1-1,CAWSVALNTEAFF,TGTGCCTGGAGTGTAGCCCTGAACACTGAAGCTTTCTTT
NA,TRBD1,TRBV4-3,TRBJ1-2,CASSADRDYGYTF,TGCGCCAGCAGCGCGGACAGGGACTATGGCTACACCTTC
few,NA,TRBV7-2,TRBJ1-5,CASSPNLGNQPQHF,TGTGCCAGCAGCCCAAACTTGGGCAATCAGCCCCAGCATTTT
NA,NA,TRBV7-9,TRBJ1-4,CASSLVRRGGEKLFF,TGTGCCAGCAGCTTAGTTCGGCGGGGAGGTGAAAAACTGTTTTTT
NA,NA,TRBV18,TRBJ1-4,CASSPNSGEKLFF,TGTGCCAGCTCACCAAATTCGGGTGAAAAACTGTTTTTT
NA,TRBD1,TRBV6-4,TRBJ1-2,CASSDSSTGANGYTF,TGTGCCAGCAGTGACTCTTCGACAGGGGCTAATGGCTACACCTTC
NA,NA,TRBV25-1,TRBJ2-3,CASSVPGPDTQYF,TGTGCCAGCAGTGTTCCAGGGCCGGATACGCAGTATTTT
NA,NA,TRBV4-3,TRBJ1-2,CASSQDPQGNYGYTF,TGCGCCAGCAGCCAAGACCCGCAGGGAAACTATGGCTACACCTTC
NA,NA,TRBV10-3,TRBJ2-1,CAISESQGGVREQFF,TGTGCCATCAGTGAGTCTCAGGGCGGGGTTCGTGAGCAGTTCTTC
few,TRBD1,TRBV7-2,TRBJ1-1,CASSFSRGPWGTEAFF,TGTGCCAGCAGCTTTTCCAGGGGGCCTTGGGGCACTGAAGCTTTCTTT
NA,TRBD1,TRBV4-1,TRBJ1-2,CASSQVRQGVFLYGYTF,TGCGCCAGCAGCCAAGTCCGACAGGGCGTTTTCCTCTATGGCTACACCTTC
NA,TRBD1,TRBV6-1,TRBJ1-2,CASSPQTGQNYGYTF,TGTGCCAGCAGTCCGCAGACAGGGCAAAACTATGGCTACACCTTC
NA,TRBD1,TRBV2,TRBJ2-7,CASLEGTGGYEQYF,TGTGCCAGCCTCGAAGGGACAGGGGGCTACGAGCAGTACTTC
NA,NA,TRBV7-9,TRBJ2-7,CASSPSGYEQYF,TGTGCCAGCAGCCCCTCAGGGTACGAGCAGTACTTC
NA,TRBD2,TRBV6-1,TRBJ2-1,CASETGGPINEQFF,TGTGCCAGCGAAACGGGGGGGCCAATCAATGAGCAGTTCTTC
once,NA,TRBV10-3,TRBJ2-4,CAISESGGVAKNIQYF,TGTGCCATCAGTGAGTCGGGCGGGGTAGCCAAAAACATTCAGTACTTC
NA,TRBD1,TRBV5-1,TRBJ1-2,CASTKGTAGGYGYTF,TGCGCCAGCACCAAGGGGACAGCTGGTGGGTATGGCTACACCTTC
NA,NA,TRBV11-2,TRBJ2-1,CASSLRPGNSYNEQFF,TGTGCCAGCAGCTTACGTCCGGGAAACTCCTACAATGAGCAGTTCTTC
NA,TRBD2,TRBV30,TRBJ2-1,CAWSAGTSGLNEQFF,TGTGCCTGGAGTGCCGGGACTAGCGGTTTGAATGAGCAGTTCTTC
NA,TRBD2,TRBV5-1,TRBJ2-1,CASSRLSGGNEQFF,TGCGCCAGCAGCCGCCTTAGCGGGGGAAATGAGCAGTTCTTC
few,NA,TRBV27,TRBJ2-1,CASTPLGQTSYSYNEQFF,TGTGCCAGCACCCCCCTCGGACAAACGTCATATAGCTACAATGAGCAGTTCTTC
NA,NA,TRBV14,TRBJ2-1,CASSQWFVRASAYNEQFF,TGTGCCAGCAGCCAGTGGTTCGTCCGGGCTAGCGCCTACAATGAGCAGTTCTTC
NA,TRBD1,TRBV4-1,TRBJ2-5,CASSIRDRVAAGMETQYF,TGCGCCAGCAGCATTCGGGACAGGGTGGCCGCTGGCATGGAGACCCAGTACTTC
NA,TRBD2,TRBV10-3,TRBJ2-7,CASGSGRDYYEQYF,TGTGCCAGCGGTAGCGGGAGGGATTACTACGAGCAGTACTTC
NA,TRBD2,TRBV11-1,TRBJ2-2,CASSLPGGVITGELFF,TGTGCCAGCAGCTTACCGGGGGGGGTTATAACCGGGGAGCTGTTTTTT
NA,NA,TRBV7-2,TRBJ2-5,CASSLRRYQETQYF,TGTGCCAGCAGCTTACGGAGGTACCAAGAGACCCAGTACTTC
NA,TRBD1,TRBV10-3,TRBJ1-1,CAISETRDRYTEAFF,TGTGCCATCAGTGAAACCCGGGACAGGTACACTGAAGCTTTCTTT
NA,NA,TRBV5-1,TRBJ2-3,CASSLASGKPGTDTQYF,TGCGCCAGCAGCTTGGCTTCCGGTAAGCCCGGCACAGATACGCAGTATTTT
NA,TRBD1,TRBV9,TRBJ2-7,CASSHRTDREGEQYF,TGTGCCAGCAGTCATCGAACCGACAGGGAAGGCGAGCAGTACTTC
NA,NA,TRBV10-2,TRBJ2-3,CASSDGTDTQYF,TGCGCCAGCAGTGACGGCACAGATACGCAGTATTTT
NA,TRBD2,TRBV5-4,TRBJ2-1,CASSLVKLAGYNEQFF,TGTGCCAGCAGCTTGGTGAAACTAGCGGGTTACAATGAGCAGTTCTTC